This T cell receptor (beta chain) appears in the sequencing data of a study of breast tumors, draining lymph nodes, adjacent tissues (TCRdb year 2016). Background for the entire study: In breast cancer patients, the study compared the TCR beta repertoires of tumor, adjacent nontumor tissue and axillary lymph nodes. In human breast cancer, the study set out to evaluate how tumor, surrounding tissue and draining lymph node repertoires relate to one another and whether T cells may move between these sites. On the study overall, not on this receptor specifically: The study presented the conclusion that tumor T cells originate in lymph nodes as consistent with a hypothesis, not as something directly demonstrated. The data were considered consistent with most tumor T cells being derived from the lymph node and subsequently expanding within tumor tissue. The similarity between tumor and nontumor tissue repertoires was significantly greater in luminal-like breast cancer than in basal-like breast cancer. T-cell repertoire diversity in tumors was found to be lower than in lymph nodes but higher than in nontumor tissue, and preferential V and J gene usage was observed.

The lymph node samples were taken from the axillary draining lymph nodes of breast cancer patients. Trimming takes 0 bases from V and 1 base from J, and the germline ends sit 9 bases apart. The CDR3 measures 15 amino acids from cysteine to phenylalanine. CDR3 DNA is the only sequence kept; it has 45 bases, read in frame from the first base. Taken from the germline V gene, the CDR1 and CDR2 loops are SGHRS and YFSETQ. This clonotype was recorded many times. The antigen it binds to is not known. Base qualities are not recorded, but no much larger clone differs from it by a single base. Reads for this sample came from an Illumina HiSeq 2000. TCR beta chain libraries were generated through multiplex PCR amplification. The amplified TCR beta chain products were analyzed by high-throughput sequencing. TCRdb trimmed the raw reads at Q25, called clones with MiXCR and kept productive beta chains. Rows are combined by CDR3 protein, so each entry shows the most common genes and DNA. The sample table shows 200,000 to 300,000 distinct CDR3 sequences, and under 35% are seen once. About 1.2% of the sample lies in the top ten.

The chain is made from TRBV5-1 and TRBJ2-3, with TRBD2 as a weak D call on 6 bases. This sequence originates from a female donor with breast cancer. Some clones in this sample may be carry-over from other donors' samples. Sequenced input: axillary lymph node tissue. The DNA sequence is as follows: TGCGCCAGCAGCTTGGGGTCTAGCGGCACAGATACGCAGTATTTT. It translates as CASSLGSSGTDTQYF.